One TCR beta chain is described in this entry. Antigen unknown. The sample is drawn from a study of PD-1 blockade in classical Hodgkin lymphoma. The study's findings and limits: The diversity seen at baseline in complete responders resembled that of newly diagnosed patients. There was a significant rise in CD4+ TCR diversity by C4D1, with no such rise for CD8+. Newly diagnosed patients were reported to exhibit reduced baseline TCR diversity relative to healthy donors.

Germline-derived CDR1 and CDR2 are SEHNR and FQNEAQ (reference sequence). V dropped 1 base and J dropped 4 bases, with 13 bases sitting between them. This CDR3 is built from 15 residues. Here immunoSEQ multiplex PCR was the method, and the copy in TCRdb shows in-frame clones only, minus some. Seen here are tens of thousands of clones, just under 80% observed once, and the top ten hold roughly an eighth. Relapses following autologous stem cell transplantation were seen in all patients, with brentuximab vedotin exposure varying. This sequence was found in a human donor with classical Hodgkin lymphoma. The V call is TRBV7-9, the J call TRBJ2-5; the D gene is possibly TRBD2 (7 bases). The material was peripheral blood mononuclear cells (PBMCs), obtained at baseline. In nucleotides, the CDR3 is TGTGCCAGCAGCTTAGTGGGGGGGCGATCAGAGACCCAGTACTTC. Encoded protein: CASSLVGGRSETQYF. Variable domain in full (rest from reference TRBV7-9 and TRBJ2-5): DTGVSQNPRHKITKRGQNVTFRCDPISEHNRLYWYRQTLGQGPEFLTYFQNEAQLEKSRLLSDRFSAERPKGSFSTLEIQRTEQGDSAMYLCASSLVGGRSETQYFGPGTRLLVL.